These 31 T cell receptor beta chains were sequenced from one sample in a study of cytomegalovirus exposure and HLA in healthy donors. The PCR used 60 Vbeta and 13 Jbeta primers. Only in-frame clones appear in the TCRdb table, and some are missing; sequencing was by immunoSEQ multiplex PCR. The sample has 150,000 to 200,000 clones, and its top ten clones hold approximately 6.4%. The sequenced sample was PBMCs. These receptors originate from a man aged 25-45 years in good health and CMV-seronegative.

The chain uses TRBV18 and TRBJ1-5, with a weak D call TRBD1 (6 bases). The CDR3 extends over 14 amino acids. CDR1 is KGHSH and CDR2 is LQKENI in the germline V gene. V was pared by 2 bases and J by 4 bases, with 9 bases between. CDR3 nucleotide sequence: TGTGCCAGCTCACCAGGACAGCAAAATCAGCCCCAGCATTTT. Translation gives CASSPGQQNQPQHF.

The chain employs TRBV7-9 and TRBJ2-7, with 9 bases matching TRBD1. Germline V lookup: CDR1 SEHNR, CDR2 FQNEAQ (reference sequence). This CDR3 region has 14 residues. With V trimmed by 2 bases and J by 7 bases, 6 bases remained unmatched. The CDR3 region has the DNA TGTGCCAGCAGCTTAAACGGACAGGGGAGGGAGCAGTACTTC. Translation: CASSLNGQGREQYF. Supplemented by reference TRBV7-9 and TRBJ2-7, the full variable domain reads DTGVSQNPRHKITKRGQNVTFRCDPISEHNRLYWYRQTLGQGPEFLTYFQNEAQLEKSRLLSDRFSAERPKGSFSTLEIQRTEQGDSAMYLCASSLNGQGREQYFGPGTRLTVT.

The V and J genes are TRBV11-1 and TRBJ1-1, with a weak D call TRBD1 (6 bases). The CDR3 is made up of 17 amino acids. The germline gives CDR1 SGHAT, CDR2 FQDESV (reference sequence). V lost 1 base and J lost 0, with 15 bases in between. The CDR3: CASSLGLWGHVNTEAFF. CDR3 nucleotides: TGTGCCAGCAGCTTAGGATTGTGGGGGCATGTGAACACTGAAGCTTTCTTT.

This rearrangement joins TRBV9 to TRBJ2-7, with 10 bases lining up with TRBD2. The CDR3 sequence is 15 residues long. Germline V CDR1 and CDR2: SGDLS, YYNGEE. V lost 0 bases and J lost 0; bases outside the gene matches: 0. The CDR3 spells CASSVERGGSYEQYF. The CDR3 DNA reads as TGTGCCAGCAGCGTAGAGCGGGGGGGCTCCTACGAGCAGTACTTC.

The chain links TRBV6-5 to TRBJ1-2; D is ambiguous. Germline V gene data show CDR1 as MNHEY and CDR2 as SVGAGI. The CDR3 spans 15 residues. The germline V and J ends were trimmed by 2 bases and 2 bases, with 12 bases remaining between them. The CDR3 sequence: CASSYLDRPNYGYTF. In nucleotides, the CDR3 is TGTGCCAGCAGTTACCTAGACCGACCGAACTATGGCTACACCTTC.

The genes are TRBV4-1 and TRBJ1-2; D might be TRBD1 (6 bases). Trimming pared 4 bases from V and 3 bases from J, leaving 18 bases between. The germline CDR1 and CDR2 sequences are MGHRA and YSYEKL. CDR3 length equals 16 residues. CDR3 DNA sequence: TGCGCCAGCAGCCCTTCCCCAACAGGGTATCACTATGGCTACACCTTC. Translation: CASSPSPTGYHYGYTF.

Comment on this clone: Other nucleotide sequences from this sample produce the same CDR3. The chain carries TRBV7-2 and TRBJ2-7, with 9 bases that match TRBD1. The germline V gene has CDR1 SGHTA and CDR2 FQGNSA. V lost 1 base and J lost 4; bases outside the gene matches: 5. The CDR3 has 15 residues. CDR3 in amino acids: CASSLGQGDLYEQYF. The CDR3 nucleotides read TGTGCCAGCAGCTTAGGACAGGGGGATTTGTACGAGCAGTACTTC. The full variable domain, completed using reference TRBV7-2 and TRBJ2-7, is GAGVSQSPSNKVTEKGKDVELRCDPISGHTALYWYRQSLGQGLEFLIYFQGNSAPDKSGLPSDRFSAERTGGSVSTLTIQRTQQEDSAVYLCASSLGQGDLYEQYFGPGTRLTVT.

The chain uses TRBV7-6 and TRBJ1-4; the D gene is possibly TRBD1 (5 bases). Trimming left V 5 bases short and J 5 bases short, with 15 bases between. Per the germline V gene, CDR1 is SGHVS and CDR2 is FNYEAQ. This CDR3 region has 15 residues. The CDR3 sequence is CASSRTGTANEKLFF. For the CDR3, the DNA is TGTGCCAGCAGCAGAACAGGTACTGCCAATGAAAAACTGTTTTTT.

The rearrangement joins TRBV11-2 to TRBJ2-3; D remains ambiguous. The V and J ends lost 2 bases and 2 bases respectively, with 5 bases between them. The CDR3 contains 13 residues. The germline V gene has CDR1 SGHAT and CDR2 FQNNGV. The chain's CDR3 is CASSLSNTDTQYF. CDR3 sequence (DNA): TGTGCCAGCAGCTTATCCAACACAGATACGCAGTATTTT.

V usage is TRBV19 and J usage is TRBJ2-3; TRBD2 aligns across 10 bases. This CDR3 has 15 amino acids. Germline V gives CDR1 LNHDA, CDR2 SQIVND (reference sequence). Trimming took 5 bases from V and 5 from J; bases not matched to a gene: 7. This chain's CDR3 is CASSGLAGEGDTQYF. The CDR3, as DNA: TGTGCCAGTAGTGGCCTAGCGGGGGAGGGAGATACGCAGTATTTT.

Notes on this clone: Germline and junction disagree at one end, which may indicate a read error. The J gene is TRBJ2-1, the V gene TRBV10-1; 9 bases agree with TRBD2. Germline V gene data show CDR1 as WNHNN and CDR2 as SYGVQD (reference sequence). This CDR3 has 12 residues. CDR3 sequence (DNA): TGTCCTAGCGGGGAGGTGCCTACTGAGCAGTTCTTC. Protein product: CPSGEVPTEQFF.

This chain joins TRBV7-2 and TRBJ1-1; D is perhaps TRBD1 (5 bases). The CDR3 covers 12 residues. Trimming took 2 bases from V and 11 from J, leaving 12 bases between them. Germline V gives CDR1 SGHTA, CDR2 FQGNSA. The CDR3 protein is CASSLLGGRAFF. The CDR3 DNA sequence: TGTGCCAGCAGCTTATTGGGGGGACGTGCTTTCTTT. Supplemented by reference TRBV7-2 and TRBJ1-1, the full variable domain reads GAGVSQSPSNKVTEKGKDVELRCDPISGHTALYWYRQSLGQGLEFLIYFQGNSAPDKSGLPSDRFSAERTGGSVSTLTIQRTQQEDSAVYLCASSLLGGRAFFGQGTRLTVV.

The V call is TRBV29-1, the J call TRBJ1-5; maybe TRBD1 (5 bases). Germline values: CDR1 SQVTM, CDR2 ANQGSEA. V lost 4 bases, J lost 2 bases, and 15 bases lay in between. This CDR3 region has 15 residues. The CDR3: CSVALRGGGNQPQHF. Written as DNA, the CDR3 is TGCAGCGTTGCCTTAAGGGGAGGGGGCAATCAGCCCCAGCATTTT.

This CDR3 is CASSAGTGSIDEQYF. CDR3 DNA: TGTGCCAGCAGCGCCGGGACAGGAAGTATCGACGAGCAGTACTTC. J is TRBJ2-7 and V is TRBV9; 8 bases line up with TRBD1. The CDR3 has 15 amino acids. The V segment lost 3 bases and the J segment 5 bases; nucleotides outside the gene matches: 10. CDR1 and CDR2 (germline): SGDLS, YYNGEE. The full variable domain, rest sourced from reference TRBV9 and TRBJ2-7, is DSGVTQTPKHLITATGQRVTLRCSPRSGDLSVYWYQQSLDQGLQFLIQYYNGEERAKGNILERFSAQQFPDLHSELNLSSLELGDSALYFCASSAGTGSIDEQYFGPGTRLTVT.

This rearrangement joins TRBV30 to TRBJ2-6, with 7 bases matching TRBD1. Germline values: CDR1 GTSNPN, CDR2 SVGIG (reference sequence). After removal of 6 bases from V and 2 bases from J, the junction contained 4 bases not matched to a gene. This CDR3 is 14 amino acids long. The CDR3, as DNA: TGTGCCTGTCGCACAGGGGCTGGGGCCAACGTCCTGACTTTC. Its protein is CACRTGAGANVLTF. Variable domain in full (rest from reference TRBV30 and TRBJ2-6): SQTIHQWPATLVQPVGSPLSLECTVEGTSNPNLYWYRQAAGRGLQLLFYSVGIGQISSEVPQNLSASRPQDRQFILSSKKLLLSDSGFYLCACRTGAGANVLTFGAGSRLTVL.

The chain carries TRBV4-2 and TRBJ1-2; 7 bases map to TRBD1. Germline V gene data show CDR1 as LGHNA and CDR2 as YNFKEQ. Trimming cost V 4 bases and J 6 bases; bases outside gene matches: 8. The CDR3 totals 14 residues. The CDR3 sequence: CASSLGRTGDGYTF. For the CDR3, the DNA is TGTGCCAGCAGCCTGGGCCGTACAGGGGATGGCTACACCTTC.

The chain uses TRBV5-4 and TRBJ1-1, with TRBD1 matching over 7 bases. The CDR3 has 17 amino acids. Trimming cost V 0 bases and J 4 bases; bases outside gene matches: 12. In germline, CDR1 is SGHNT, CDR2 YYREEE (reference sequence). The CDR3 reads CASSLAGGTRVITEAFF. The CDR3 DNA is TGTGCCAGCAGCTTGGCAGGGGGTACAAGAGTAATCACTGAAGCTTTCTTT.

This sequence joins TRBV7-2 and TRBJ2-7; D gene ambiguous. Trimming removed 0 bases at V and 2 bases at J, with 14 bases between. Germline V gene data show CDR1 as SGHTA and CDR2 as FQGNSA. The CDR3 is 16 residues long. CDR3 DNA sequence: TGTGCCAGCAGCTTAGCTGGCGGAACTAATGCCTACGAGCAGTACTTC. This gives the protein CASSLAGGTNAYEQYF.

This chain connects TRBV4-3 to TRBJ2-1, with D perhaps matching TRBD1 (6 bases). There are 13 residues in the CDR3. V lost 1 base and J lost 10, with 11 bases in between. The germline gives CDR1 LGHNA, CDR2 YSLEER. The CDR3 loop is CASSQAGQREQFF. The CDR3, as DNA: TGCGCCAGCAGCCAAGCGGGACAAAGAGAGCAGTTCTTC.

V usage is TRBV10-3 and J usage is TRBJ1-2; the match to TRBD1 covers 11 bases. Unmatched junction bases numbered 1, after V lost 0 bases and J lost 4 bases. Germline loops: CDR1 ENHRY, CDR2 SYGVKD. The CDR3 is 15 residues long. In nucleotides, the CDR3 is TGTGCCATCAGTGAGTCCGGGACAGGGGGCTATGGCTACACCTTC. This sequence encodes CAISESGTGGYGYTF.

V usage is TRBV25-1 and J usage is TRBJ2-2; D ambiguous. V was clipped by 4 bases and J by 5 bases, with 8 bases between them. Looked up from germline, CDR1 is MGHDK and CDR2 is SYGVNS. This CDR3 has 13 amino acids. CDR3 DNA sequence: TGTGCCAGCAGTGCCTTTCAGACCGGGGAGCTGTTTTTT. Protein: CASSAFQTGELFF. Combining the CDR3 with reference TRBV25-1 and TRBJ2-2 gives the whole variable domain EADIYQTPRYLVIGTGKKITLECSQTMGHDKMYWYQQDPGMELHLIHYSYGVNSTEKGDLSSESTVSRIRTEHFPLTLESARPSHTSQYLCASSAFQTGELFFGEGSRLTVL.

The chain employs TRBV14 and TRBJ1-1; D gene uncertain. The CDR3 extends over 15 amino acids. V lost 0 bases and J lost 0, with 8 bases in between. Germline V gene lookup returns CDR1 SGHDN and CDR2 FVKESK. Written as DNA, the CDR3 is TGTGCCAGCAGCCAAGAACGAGGGTTGAACACTGAAGCTTTCTTT. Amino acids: CASSQERGLNTEAFF.

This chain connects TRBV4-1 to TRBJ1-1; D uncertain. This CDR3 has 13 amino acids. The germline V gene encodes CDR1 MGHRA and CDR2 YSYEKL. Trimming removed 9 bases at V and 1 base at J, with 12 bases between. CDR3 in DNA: TGCGCCAGTGCCCCACACCAGAACACTGAAGCTTTCTTT. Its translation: CASAPHQNTEAFF.

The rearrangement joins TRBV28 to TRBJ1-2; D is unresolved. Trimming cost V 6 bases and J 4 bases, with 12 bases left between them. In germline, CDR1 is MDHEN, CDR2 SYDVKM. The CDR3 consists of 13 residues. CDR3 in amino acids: CASSSLEVYGYTF. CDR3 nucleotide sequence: TGTGCCAGCAGCTCCCTAGAAGTCTATGGCTACACCTTC.

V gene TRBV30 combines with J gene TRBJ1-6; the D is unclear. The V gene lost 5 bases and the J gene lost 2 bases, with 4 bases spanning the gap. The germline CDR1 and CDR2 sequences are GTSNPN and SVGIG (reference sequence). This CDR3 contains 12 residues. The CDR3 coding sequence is TGTGCCTGGGGGCCCTATAATTCACCCCTCCACTTT. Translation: CAWGPYNSPLHF.

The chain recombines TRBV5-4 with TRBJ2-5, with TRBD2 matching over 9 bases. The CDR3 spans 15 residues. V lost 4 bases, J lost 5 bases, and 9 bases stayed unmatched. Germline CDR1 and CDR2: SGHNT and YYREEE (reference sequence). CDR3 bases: TGTGCCAGCAGCACCCCGGGACTAGCAAGGGAGACCCAGTACTTC. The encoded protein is CASSTPGLARETQYF. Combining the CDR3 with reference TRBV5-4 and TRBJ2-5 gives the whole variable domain ETGVTQSPTHLIKTRGQQVTLRCSSQSGHNTVSWYQQALGQGPQFIFQYYREEENGRGNFPPRFSGLQFPNYSSELNVNALELDDSALYLCASSTPGLARETQYFGPGTRLLVL.

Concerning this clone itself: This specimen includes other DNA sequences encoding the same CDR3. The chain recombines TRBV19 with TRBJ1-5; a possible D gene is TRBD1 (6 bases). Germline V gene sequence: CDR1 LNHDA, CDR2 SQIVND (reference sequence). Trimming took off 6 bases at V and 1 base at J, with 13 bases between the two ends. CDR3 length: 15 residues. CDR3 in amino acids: CASRNAGASNQPQHF. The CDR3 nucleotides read TGTGCCAGTAGGAATGCAGGGGCGAGCAATCAGCCCCAGCATTTT.

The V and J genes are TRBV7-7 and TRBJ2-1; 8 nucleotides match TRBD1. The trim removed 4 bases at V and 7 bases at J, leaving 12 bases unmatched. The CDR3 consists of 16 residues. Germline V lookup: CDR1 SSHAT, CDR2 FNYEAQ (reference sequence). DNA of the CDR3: TGTGCCAGCAGCTCCTCAGGGGGCGGGGATACGAATGAGCAGTTCTTC. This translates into CASSSSGGGDTNEQFF.

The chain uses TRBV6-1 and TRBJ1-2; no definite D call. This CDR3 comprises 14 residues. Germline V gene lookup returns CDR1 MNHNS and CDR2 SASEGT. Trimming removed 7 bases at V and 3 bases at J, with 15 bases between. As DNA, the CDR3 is TGTGCCAGCATCCCCTGGGAGAGAGACTATGGCTACACCTTC. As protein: CASIPWERDYGYTF.

In DNA, the CDR3 is TGCGCCAGCAGCCAAGATTACCCGACAGGGGGCAATCAGCCCCAGCATTTT. Protein sequence: CASSQDYPTGGNQPQHF. The chain has TRBV4-1 and TRBJ1-5, with 8 bases identical to TRBD1. The V and J ends lost 0 bases and 2 bases, in that order; junction bases with no gene match: 6. The CDR3 is 17 amino acids. Germline CDR1 reads MGHRA; CDR2 reads YSYEKL.

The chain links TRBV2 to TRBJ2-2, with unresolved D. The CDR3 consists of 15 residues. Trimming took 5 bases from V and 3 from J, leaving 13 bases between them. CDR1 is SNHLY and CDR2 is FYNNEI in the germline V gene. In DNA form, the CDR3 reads TGTGCCAGCAGTTACCGTCACGGTGACACCGGGGAGCTGTTTTTT. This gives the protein CASSYRHGDTGELFF.